Here is one T cell receptor beta chain with its context. What it binds is unknown. The data were taken from a study of post-analysis software for immune sequencing data. Study in general: Both relapsing-remitting and secondary progressive multiple sclerosis featured among the disease courses, as did progressive-relapsing multiple sclerosis. Findings and limits, study-wide: A significant reduction in normalized Chao1 diversity was observed in multiple sclerosis patients versus controls. Four to six TRBV segments appeared more often in patients than in controls, and TRBV5-6, TRBV5-1 and TRBV20-1 were among these. F measure clustering grouped samples strongly by preparation batch.

Unique molecular identifiers had been added to the TCR beta cDNA libraries. Roughly 500,000 cDNA molecules were obtained per 1 to 10 million input T cells. Each CDR3 protein gets one entry after TCRdb re-called the PCR reads with MiXCR. Of approximately 150,000 distinct CDR3 sequences in the sample, approximately 31% were seen once. The trim removed 6 bases at V and 3 bases at J, leaving 4 bases unmatched. There are 14 residues in the CDR3. The V gene's germline CDR1 is MNHEY and CDR2 SVGEGT. The genes are TRBV6-2 or TRBV6-3 and TRBJ2-7, with 11 bases lining up with TRBD2. Sequenced input: blood. The TCR comes from a girl aged 5 to 17 with multiple sclerosis. The CDR3 is CASRLAGVDYEQYF. As DNA, the CDR3 is TGTGCCAGCAGACTAGCGGGAGTTGACTACGAGCAGTACTTC.